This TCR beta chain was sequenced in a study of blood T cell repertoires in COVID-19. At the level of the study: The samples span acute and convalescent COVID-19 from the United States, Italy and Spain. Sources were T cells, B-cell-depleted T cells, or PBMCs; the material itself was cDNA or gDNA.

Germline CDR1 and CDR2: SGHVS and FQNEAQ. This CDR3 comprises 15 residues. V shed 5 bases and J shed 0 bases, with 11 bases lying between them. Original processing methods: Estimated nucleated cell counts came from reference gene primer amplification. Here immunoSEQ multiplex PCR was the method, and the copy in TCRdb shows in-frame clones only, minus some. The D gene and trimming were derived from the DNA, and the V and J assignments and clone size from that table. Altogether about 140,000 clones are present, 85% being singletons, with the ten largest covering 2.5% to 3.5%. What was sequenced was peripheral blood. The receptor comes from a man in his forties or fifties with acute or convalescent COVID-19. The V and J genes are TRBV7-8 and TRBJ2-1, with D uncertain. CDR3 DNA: TGTGCCAGCAGCCCCCGTCTAAGCTCCTACAATGAGCAGTTCTTC. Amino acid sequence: CASSPRLSSYNEQFF.